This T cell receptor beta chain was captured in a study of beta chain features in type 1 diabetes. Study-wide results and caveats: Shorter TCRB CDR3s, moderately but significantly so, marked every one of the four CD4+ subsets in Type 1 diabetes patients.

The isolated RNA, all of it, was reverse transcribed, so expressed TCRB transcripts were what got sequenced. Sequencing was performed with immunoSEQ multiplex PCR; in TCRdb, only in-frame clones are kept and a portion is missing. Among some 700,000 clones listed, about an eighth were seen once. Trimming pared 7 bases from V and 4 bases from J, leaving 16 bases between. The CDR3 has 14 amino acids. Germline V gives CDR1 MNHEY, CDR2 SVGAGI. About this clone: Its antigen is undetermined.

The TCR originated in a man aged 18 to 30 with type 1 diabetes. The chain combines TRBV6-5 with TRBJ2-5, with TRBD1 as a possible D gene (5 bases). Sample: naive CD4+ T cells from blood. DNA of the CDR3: TGTGCCAGCAACCTCCAGGGAAGAGGAGAGACCCAGTACTTC. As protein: CASNLQGRGETQYF.